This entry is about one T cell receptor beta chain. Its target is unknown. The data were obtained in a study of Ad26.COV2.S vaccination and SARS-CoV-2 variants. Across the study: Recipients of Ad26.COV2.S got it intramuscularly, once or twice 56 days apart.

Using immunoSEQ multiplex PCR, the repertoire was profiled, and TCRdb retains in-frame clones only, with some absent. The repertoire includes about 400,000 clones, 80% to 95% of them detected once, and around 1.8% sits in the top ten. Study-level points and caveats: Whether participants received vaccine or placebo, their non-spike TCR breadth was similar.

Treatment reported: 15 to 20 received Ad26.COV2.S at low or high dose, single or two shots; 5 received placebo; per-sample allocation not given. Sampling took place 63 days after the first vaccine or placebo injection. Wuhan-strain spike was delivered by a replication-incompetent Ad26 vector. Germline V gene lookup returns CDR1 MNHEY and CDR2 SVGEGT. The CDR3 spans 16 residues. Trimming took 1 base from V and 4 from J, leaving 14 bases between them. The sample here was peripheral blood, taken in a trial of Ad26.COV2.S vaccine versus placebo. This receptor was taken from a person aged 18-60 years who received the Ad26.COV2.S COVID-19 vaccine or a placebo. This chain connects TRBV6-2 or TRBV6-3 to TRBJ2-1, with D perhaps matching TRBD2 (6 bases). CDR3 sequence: CASSYLRRRGYNEQFF. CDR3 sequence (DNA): TGTGCCAGCAGTTACTTGCGGAGGCGGGGATACAATGAGCAGTTCTTC.